A single sample gave rise to the 25 T cell receptor beta chains below, sequenced in a study of post-analysis software for immune sequencing data. Broader study findings: TRBV segments more frequent in patients than in controls numbered roughly 5 and included TRBV5-6, TRBV5-1 and TRBV20-1.

Unique molecular identifiers were present in the TCR beta cDNA libraries. TCRdb ran MiXCR on the PCR reads and lists one entry per CDR3 protein. Of about 810,000 distinct CDR3 sequences listed, approximately 53% are singletons. For these TCRs, the target antigens are not known. Sequencing was carried out using blood. Source of these receptors: a girl between 5 and 17 years old with multiple sclerosis.

As concerns this clonotype: At one boundary the junction diverges from the germline segment, which might be a read error. The chain uses TRBV12-5 and TRBJ2-5; TRBD1 matches at 9 bases. The germline gives CDR1 LGHNT, CDR2 FRNRAP. The CDR3 is 15 residues long. The CDR3 DNA follows: TGTGCCAGTGCGCCGCGGGGACAGGGTCGGGAGACCCAGTACTTC. It is translated as CASAPRGQGRETQYF. Variable domain in full (rest from reference TRBV12-5 and TRBJ2-5): DARVTQTPRHKVTEMGQEVTMRCQPILGHNTVFWYRQTMMQGLELLAYFRNRAPLDDSGMPKDRFSAEMPDATLATLKIQPSEPRDSAVYFCASAPRGQGRETQYFGPGTRLLVL.

The chain carries TRBV7-3 and TRBJ2-1; D tentatively fits TRBD1 or TRBD2 (6 bases each). Germline V gene data show CDR1 as SGHTA and CDR2 as FQGTGA. V lost 5 bases, J lost 2 bases, and 13 bases lay in between. The CDR3 covers 15 residues. This chain's CDR3 is CASSPRGVTYNEQFF. The CDR3 DNA reads as TGTGCCAGCAGCCCTAGGGGGGTGACCTACAATGAGCAGTTCTTC.

This rearrangement joins TRBV2 to TRBJ1-2; TRBD1 aligns across 7 bases. This CDR3 has 14 amino acids. Germline values: CDR1 SNHLY, CDR2 FYNNEI. J lost 4 bases, V lost 2 bases, and 4 bases had no gene match. CDR3 loop: CASSERGPGYGYTF. In nucleotides, the CDR3 is TGTGCCAGCAGTGAAAGGGGGCCGGGCTATGGCTACACCTTC.

The V and J genes are TRBV27 and TRBJ2-5; 11 bases agree with TRBD2. The CDR3 loop spans 16 amino acids. Trimming at V came to 6 bases and at J to 5 bases, leaving 11 bases not matched to a gene. Germline assignment: CDR1 MNHEY and CDR2 SMNVEV (reference sequence). The CDR3 region is CASSYRQTSGVETQYF. CDR3 in DNA: TGTGCCAGCAGCTACCGACAGACTAGCGGGGTTGAGACCCAGTACTTC.

V and J are TRBV15 and TRBJ1-1; no clear D gene. V shed 3 bases and J shed 4 bases, with 12 bases lying between them. Germline V gives CDR1 LNHNV, CDR2 YYDKDF (reference sequence). CDR3 length equals 14 residues. CDR3 sequence reads: CATSSAVECTEAFF. CDR3 in DNA: TGTGCCACCAGCAGTGCCGTCGAATGCACTGAAGCTTTCTTT.

This clonotype has a handful of counts. The V call is TRBV29-1, the J call TRBJ2-7; 9 nucleotides align to TRBD1. Trimming cost V 4 bases and J 3 bases; bases outside gene matches: 4. The germline V gene encodes CDR1 SQVTM and CDR2 ANQGSEA. The CDR3 has 13 amino acids. The CDR3 DNA sequence: TGCAGCGTTGTCGGGGACAGGGACTACGAGCAGTACTTC. It encodes CSVVGDRDYEQYF.

The genes are TRBV29-1 and TRBJ2-7; D gene unclear. The CDR3 has 11 residues. Germline V gives CDR1 SQVTM, CDR2 ANQGSEA. Trimming pared 2 bases from V and 3 bases from J, leaving 5 bases between. CDR3 nucleotide sequence: TGCAGCGTTGAATTCGGCTACGAGCAGTACTTC. This gives the protein CSVEFGYEQYF.

The chain uses TRBV29-1 and TRBJ2-3; D tentatively reads TRBD1 or TRBD2 (5 bases each). Germline values: CDR1 SQVTM, CDR2 ANQGSEA. With 1 base removed from V and 0 bases from J, the gap between germline ends came to 8 bases. This CDR3 has 14 residues. CDR3: CSVEARESTDTQYF. As DNA, the CDR3 is TGCAGCGTTGAAGCCAGGGAGAGCACAGATACGCAGTATTTT.

This clonotype has a single count. The chain is built from TRBV25-1 and TRBJ2-7, with TRBD1 identical over 10 bases. From germline, CDR1 is MGHDK and CDR2 SYGVNS. The CDR3 runs 19 residues. V was clipped by 3 bases and J by 3 bases; unmatched bases: 17. The DNA for the CDR3 is TGTGCCAGCAGTGACATCTCCGGGACAGGGGTCGTTAGATTCTACGAGCAGTACTTC. Residues: CASSDISGTGVVRFYEQYF.

This clonotype was picked up a small number of times. V and J are TRBV5-1 and TRBJ1-2; D gene unclear. The V end was cut by 4 bases, the J end by 5 bases, with 9 bases between. Germline lookup yields CDR1 SGHRS and CDR2 YFSETQ. The CDR3 has 12 amino acids. CDR3 sequence reads: CASSGLEYGYTF. The CDR3 nucleotides are TGCGCCAGCAGCGGTCTGGAGTATGGCTACACCTTC.

The rearrangement uses TRBV3-1 and TRBJ2-1; TRBD2 agrees at 10 bases. With V trimmed by 0 bases and J by 0 bases, 5 bases remained unmatched. Germline V gene lookup returns CDR1 LGHDT and CDR2 YNNKEL (reference sequence). The CDR3 covers 18 residues. CDR3 amino acids: CASSQDRGLASSYNEQFF. In DNA form, the CDR3 reads TGTGCCAGCAGCCAAGATCGGGGACTAGCGAGCTCCTACAATGAGCAGTTCTTC.

The table lists this clonotype with a few counts. V and J are TRBV5-1 and TRBJ2-7; the D is unclear. V lost 4 bases to trimming and J lost 6 bases, with 11 bases between them. Per the germline V gene, CDR1 is SGHRS and CDR2 is YFSETQ. The CDR3 has 12 residues. Here the CDR3 DNA reads TGCGCCAGCAGCCAAGACACCGGCGAGCAGTACTTC. This sequence encodes CASSQDTGEQYF.

This clonotype has just a few counts. The chain uses TRBV9 and TRBJ2-3; a weak D match, TRBD1 (5 bases). The CDR3 extends over 15 amino acids. Germline V CDR1 and CDR2: SGDLS, YYNGEE. Trimming stripped 1 base from V and 4 bases from J, with 13 bases between. For the CDR3, the DNA is TGTGCCAGCAGCGTATCTGTAGGGGCCTCAGATACGCAGTATTTT. This sequence encodes CASSVSVGASDTQYF.

The chain joins TRBV20-1 to TRBJ2-7; 7 bases agree with TRBD1. The CDR3 contains 13 residues. V shed 8 bases and J 4 bases; nucleotides not matched to a gene: 11. The germline CDR1 and CDR2 sequences are DFQATT and SNEGSKA (reference sequence). The CDR3 protein is CSLPRDSSYEQYF. CDR3 in DNA: TGCAGTCTTCCCCGGGACAGCTCTTACGAGCAGTACTTC.

V and J are TRBV13 and TRBJ2-4; D is unresolved. Matching the DNA end better, TRBJ2-5 makes the J call doubtful. Germline values: CDR1 PRHDT, CDR2 FYEKMQ (reference sequence). The CDR3 extends over 15 amino acids. The CDR3 bases are TGTGCCAGCAGCTTGATTGGAGAAAGGGTTGAGACCCAGTACTTC. Its protein product is CASSLIGERVETQYF.

In its sample, this clonotype was seen a few times. CDR3 in amino acids: CASSLIRRSYTF. Here the CDR3 DNA reads TGTGCCAGCAGCTTAATACGTAGGAGCTACACCTTC. This sequence joins TRBV11-2 and TRBJ1-2; D not resolved. Per germline, CDR1 SGHAT and CDR2 FQNNGV. CDR3 length: 12 amino acids. V lost 2 bases to trimming and J lost 9 bases, with 10 bases between them.

This clonotype was observed a few times. V and J are TRBV7-9 and TRBJ2-7; TRBD1 aligns across 9 bases. CDR1 and CDR2 (germline): SEHNR, FQNEAQ (reference sequence). V lost 5 bases and J lost 5; bases outside the gene matches: 4. The CDR3 has 13 amino acids. CDR3 region: CASSDRDRDEQYF. The CDR3 coding sequence is TGTGCCAGCAGCGATCGGGACAGGGACGAGCAGTACTTC.

The V and J genes are TRBV20-1 and TRBJ2-7; D unresolved. The CDR3 consists of 14 residues. The V end lost 0 bases, the J end lost 2 bases, and 11 bases lay between the germline ends. Germline CDR1 and CDR2: DFQATT and SNEGSKA (reference sequence). For the CDR3, the DNA is TGCAGTGCTAGAGATCTGCCAGATACCTACGAGCAGTACTTC. This codes for CSARDLPDTYEQYF.

In this sample, this clonotype turned up a few times. V usage is TRBV25-1 and J usage is TRBJ1-2; D unresolved. Germline CDR1 is MGHDK and CDR2 is SYGVNS. The CDR3 is made up of 12 amino acids. Trimming stripped 7 bases from V and 4 bases from J, with 10 bases between. The CDR3 bases are TGTGCCAGCACTGACCCGGGCTATGGCTACACCTTC. It encodes CASTDPGYGYTF.

J is TRBJ2-7 and V is TRBV30; D tentatively fits TRBD1 or TRBD2 (6 bases each). Germline CDR1 GTSNPN, CDR2 SVGIG (reference sequence). This CDR3 has 17 residues. Trimming cost V 0 bases and J 3 bases, with 21 bases left between them. The CDR3 is CAWSVLGGSRERYEQYF. The CDR3 DNA follows: TGTGCCTGGAGTGTCTTGGGGGGCTCCCGCGAGCGCTACGAGCAGTACTTC. The entire variable domain, with the rest obtained from reference TRBV30 and TRBJ2-7, is as follows: SQTIHQWPATLVQPVGSPLSLECTVEGTSNPNLYWYRQAAGRGLQLLFYSVGIGQISSEVPQNLSASRPQDRQFILSSKKLLLSDSGFYLCAWSVLGGSRERYEQYFGPGTRLTVT.

The chain combines TRBV5-1 with TRBJ2-1; TRBD2 aligns across 10 bases. The J call is uncertain, as TRBJ2-7 better fits the DNA end. The CDR3 has 16 residues. Germline assignment: CDR1 SGHRS and CDR2 YFSETQ. The CDR3 loop is CASSARASGRINEQYF. In nucleotides, the CDR3 is TGCGCCAGCAGCGCTAGGGCTAGCGGGAGAATCAATGAGCAGTACTTC.

This rearrangement joins TRBV5-1 to TRBJ2-3; 7 nucleotides match TRBD1. V shed 0 bases and J 6 bases; nucleotides not matched to a gene: 13. This CDR3 has 17 residues. Germline assignment: CDR1 SGHRS and CDR2 YFSETQ. DNA for the CDR3: TGCGCCAGCAGCTTGGCCTTGGACAGGTACCCATTGGATACGCAGTATTTT. It codes for CASSLALDRYPLDTQYF.

This clonotype was detected a few times. A junction end diverges from the germline sequence, so it may reflect a read error. The V gene is TRBV12-3 or TRBV12-4, the J gene TRBJ1-1; D unclear. This CDR3 has 13 residues. DNA for the CDR3: TGTGCCAGCAGTCTAGCGTCGGTCACTGAAGCTTTCTTT. Translated, it gives CASSLASVTEAFF.

The CDR3 DNA is TGTGCCAGCAGGCCGGACAGGGGGTCCTACGAGCAGTACTTC. The encoded protein is CASRPDRGSYEQYF. The chain uses TRBV6-1 and TRBJ2-7, with TRBD1 matching over 10 bases. Germline loops: CDR1 MNHNS, CDR2 SASEGT. The CDR3 consists of 14 residues. V was pared by 6 bases and J by 1 base, with 3 bases of the junction left unmatched.

The V gene is TRBV29-1, the J gene TRBJ1-2, with 8 bases matching TRBD1. Looked up from germline, CDR1 is SQVTM and CDR2 is ANQGSEA. V lost 6 bases to trimming and J lost 4 bases; unmatched junction nucleotides: 13. This CDR3 is built from 15 residues. For the CDR3, the DNA is TGCAGCGTCGTTCTATCGTCCGGGACAGGCTATGGCTACACCTTC. As protein: CSVVLSSGTGYGYTF.